The T cell receptor (beta chain) described here comes from a study of blood T cells in healthy people across ages. CDR3 size: 14 residues. The J segment lost 3 bases and the V segment lost 2 bases, leaving 3 bases of the junction unmatched. From germline, CDR1 is SNHLY and CDR2 FYNNEI. Sample-barcoded 5' priming and a J-beta primer mix drove a second PCR of about 6 to 12 cycles. TCRdb fed the 5' RACE reads into MiXCR, producing one record per CDR3 protein. The repertoire holds fewer than 650,000 distinct CDR3 sequences, with around 27% as singletons. This clonotype was recorded at least ten times. Roughly 10 milliliters of peripheral blood were drawn from each donor. The data also belong to a second study, concerning T cells of mothers and their children.

This sequence was found in a boy younger than 10 in good health. The chain combines TRBV2 with TRBJ2-5, with 7 bases that match TRBD1. What was sequenced was blood. The CDR3 sequence is CASSEQGVKETQYF. Here the CDR3 DNA reads TGTGCCAGCAGTGAACAGGGGGTAAAAGAGACCCAGTACTTC.